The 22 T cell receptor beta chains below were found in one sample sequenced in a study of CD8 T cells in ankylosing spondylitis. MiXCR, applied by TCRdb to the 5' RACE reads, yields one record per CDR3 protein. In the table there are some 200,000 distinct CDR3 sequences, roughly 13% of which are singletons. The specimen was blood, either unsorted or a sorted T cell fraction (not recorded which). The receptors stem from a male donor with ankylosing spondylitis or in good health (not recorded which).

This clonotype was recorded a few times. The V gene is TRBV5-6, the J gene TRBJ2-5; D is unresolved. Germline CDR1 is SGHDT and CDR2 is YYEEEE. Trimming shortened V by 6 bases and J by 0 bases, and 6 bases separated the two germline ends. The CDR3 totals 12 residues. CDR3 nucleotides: TGTGCCAGCAACCGGTACCAAGAGACCCAGTACTTC. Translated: CASNRYQETQYF.

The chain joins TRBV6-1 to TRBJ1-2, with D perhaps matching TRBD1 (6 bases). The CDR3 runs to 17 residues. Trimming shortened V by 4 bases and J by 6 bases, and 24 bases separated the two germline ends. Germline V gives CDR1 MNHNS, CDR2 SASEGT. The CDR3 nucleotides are TGTGCCAGCAGTGCGTGGCCCAACCGGGACACGGGGGATGGCTACACCTTC. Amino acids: CASSAWPNRDTGDGYTF.

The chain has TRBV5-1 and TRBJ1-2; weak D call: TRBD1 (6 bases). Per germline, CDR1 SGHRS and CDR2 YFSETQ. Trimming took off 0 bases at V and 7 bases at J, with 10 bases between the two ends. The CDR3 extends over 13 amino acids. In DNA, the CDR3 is TGCGCCAGCAGCTTGGCGGGGGCCGGTGGCTACACCTTC. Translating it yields CASSLAGAGGYTF.

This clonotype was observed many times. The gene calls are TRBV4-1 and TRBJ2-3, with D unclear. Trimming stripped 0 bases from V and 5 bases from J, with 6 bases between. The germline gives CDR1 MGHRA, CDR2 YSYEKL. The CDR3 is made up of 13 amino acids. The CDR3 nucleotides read TGCGCCAGCAGCCAAGATGAAGTAGATACGCAGTATTTT. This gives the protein CASSQDEVDTQYF.

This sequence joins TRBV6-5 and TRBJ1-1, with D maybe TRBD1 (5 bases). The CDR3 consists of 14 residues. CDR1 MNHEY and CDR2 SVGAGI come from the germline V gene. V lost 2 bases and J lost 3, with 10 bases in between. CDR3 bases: TGTGCCAGCAGTTACAGGGGATTGTACACTGAAGCTTTCTTT. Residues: CASSYRGLYTEAFF.

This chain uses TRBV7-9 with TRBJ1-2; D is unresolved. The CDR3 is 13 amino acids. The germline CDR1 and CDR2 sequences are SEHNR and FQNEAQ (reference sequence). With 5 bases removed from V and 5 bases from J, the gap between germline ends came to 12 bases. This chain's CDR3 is CASSPAGGYGYTF. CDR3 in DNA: TGTGCCAGCAGCCCTGCCGGAGGGTATGGCTACACCTTC.

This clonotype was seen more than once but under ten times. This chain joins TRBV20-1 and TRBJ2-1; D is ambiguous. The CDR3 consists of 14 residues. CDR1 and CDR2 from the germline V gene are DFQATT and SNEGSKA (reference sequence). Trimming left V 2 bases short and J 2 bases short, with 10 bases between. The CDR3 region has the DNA TGCAGTGCTAGAAAGATGAAAACCTACAATGAGCAGTTCTTC. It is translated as CSARKMKTYNEQFF.

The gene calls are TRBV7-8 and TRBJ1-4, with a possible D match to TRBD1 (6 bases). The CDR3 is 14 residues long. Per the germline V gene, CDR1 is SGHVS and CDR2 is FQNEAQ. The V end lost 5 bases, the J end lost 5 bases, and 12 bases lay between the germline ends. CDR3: CASSPEGGNEKLFF. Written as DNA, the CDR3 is TGTGCCAGCAGCCCCGAGGGGGGGAATGAAAAACTGTTTTTT.

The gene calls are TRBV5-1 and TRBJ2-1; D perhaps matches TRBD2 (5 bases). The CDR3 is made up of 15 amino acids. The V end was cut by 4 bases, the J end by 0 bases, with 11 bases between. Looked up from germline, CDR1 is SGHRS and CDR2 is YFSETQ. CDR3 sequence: CASSGESGSYNEQFF. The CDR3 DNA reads TGCGCCAGCAGCGGGGAGAGCGGCTCCTACAATGAGCAGTTCTTC.

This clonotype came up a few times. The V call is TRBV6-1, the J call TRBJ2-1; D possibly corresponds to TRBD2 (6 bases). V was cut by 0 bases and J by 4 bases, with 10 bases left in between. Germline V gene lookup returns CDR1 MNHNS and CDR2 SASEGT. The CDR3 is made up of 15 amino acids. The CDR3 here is CASSEAGGEYNEQFF. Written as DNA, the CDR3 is TGTGCCAGCAGTGAAGCGGGAGGAGAATACAATGAGCAGTTCTTC.

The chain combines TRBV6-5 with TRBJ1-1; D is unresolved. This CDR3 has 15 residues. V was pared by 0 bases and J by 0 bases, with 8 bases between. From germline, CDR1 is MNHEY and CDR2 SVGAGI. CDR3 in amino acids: CASSYSSTLNTEAFF. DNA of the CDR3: TGTGCCAGCAGTTACTCCTCCACCTTGAACACTGAAGCTTTCTTT.

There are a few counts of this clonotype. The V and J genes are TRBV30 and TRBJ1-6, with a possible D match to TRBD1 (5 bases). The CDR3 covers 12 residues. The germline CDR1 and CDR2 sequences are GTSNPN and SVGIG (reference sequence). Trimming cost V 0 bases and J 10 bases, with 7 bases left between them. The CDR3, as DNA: TGTGCCTGGAGTGTCGGGGCCTCACCCCTCCACTTT. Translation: CAWSVGASPLHF.

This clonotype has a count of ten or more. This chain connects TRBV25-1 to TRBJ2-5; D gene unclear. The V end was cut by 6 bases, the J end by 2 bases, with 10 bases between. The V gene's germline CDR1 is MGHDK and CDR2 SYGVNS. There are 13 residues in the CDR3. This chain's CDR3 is CASRSDGQETQYF. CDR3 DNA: TGTGCCAGCAGGTCGGACGGACAAGAGACCCAGTACTTC.

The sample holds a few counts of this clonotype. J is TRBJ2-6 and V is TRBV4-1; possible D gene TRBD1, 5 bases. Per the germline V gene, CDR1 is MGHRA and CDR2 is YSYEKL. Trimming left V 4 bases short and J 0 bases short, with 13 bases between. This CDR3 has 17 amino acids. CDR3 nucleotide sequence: TGCGCCAGCAGCCCCGTCCAGGGCGCCTCTGGGGCCAACGTCCTGACTTTC. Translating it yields CASSPVQGASGANVLTF.

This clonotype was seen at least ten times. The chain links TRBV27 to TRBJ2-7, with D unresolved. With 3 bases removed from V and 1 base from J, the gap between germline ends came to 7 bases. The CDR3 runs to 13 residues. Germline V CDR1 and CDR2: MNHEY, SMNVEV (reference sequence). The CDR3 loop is CASSFGVSYEQYF. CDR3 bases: TGTGCCAGCAGTTTTGGGGTTTCCTACGAGCAGTACTTC.

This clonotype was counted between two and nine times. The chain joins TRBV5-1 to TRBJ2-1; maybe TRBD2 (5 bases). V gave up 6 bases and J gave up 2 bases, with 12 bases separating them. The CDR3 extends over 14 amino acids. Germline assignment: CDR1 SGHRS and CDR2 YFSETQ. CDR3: CASTPDYPYNEQFF. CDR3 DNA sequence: TGCGCCAGCACCCCTGACTATCCCTACAATGAGCAGTTCTTC.

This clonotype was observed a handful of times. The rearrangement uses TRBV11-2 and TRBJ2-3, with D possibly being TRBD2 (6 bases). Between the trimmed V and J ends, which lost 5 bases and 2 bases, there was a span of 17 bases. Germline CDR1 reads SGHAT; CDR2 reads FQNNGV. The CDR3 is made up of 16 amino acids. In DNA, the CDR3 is TGTGCCAGCAGCCCTATTCCGGGACTCTTCACAGATACGCAGTATTTT. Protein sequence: CASSPIPGLFTDTQYF. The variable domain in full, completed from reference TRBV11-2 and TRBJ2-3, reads EAGVAQSPRYKIIEKRQSVAFWCNPISGHATLYWYQQILGQGPKLLIQFQNNGVVDDSQLPKDRFSAERLKGVDSTLKIQPAKLEDSAVYLCASSPIPGLFTDTQYFGPGTRLTVL.

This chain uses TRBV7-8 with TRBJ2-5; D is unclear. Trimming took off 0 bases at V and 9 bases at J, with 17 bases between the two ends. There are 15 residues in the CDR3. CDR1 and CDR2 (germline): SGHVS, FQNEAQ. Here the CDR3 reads CASSLAIGPDWAQYF. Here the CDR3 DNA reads TGTGCCAGCAGCTTAGCGATAGGGCCCGATTGGGCCCAGTACTTC.

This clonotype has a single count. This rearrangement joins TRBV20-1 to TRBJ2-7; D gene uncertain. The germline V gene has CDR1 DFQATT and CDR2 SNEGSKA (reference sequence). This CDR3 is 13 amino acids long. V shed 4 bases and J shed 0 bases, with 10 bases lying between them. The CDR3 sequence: CSATHISSYEQYF. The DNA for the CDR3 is TGCAGTGCTACTCATATAAGCTCCTACGAGCAGTACTTC.

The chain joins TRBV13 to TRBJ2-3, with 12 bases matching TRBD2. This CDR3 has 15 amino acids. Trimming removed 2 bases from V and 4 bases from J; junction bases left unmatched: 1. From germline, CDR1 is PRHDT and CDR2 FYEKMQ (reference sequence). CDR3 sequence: CASSLRLAGADTQYF. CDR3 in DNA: TGTGCCAGCAGCTTAAGACTAGCGGGAGCAGATACGCAGTATTTT.

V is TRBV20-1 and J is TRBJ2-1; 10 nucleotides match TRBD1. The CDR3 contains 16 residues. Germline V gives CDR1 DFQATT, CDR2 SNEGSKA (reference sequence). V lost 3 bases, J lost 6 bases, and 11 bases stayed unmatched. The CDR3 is CSARGFGTGEINEQFF. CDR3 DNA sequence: TGCAGTGCTAGGGGCTTCGGGACAGGGGAGATCAATGAGCAGTTCTTC.

CDR3 in DNA: TGTGCCAGCAGAGCAGGGACAGGGGGTTCCGGGGAGCTGTTTTTT. It codes for CASRAGTGGSGELFF. The chain is built from TRBV6-1 and TRBJ2-2, with 11 bases matching TRBD1. The germline V gene encodes CDR1 MNHNS and CDR2 SASEGT. V shed 6 bases, J shed 6 bases, and the junction held 6 bases outside the gene matches. There are 15 residues in the CDR3.